The T cell receptor beta chain described here comes from a study of regulatory T cells in long-lasting Graves disease. Relying on iRepertoire HTBI primers and Arm-PCR of CDR3 regions, the team built TCR beta libraries. TCRdb re-analysed the multiplex PCR reads in MiXCR, keeping a single row per CDR3 protein. The data hold about half a million distinct CDR3 sequences, with 9.5% to 15% observed a single time. This clonotype was seen more than once but under ten times. Time point of the sample: newly diagnosed GD, antithyroid drugs for less than 3 months. RNA isolated from PBMCs was used to make the TCR library. These data are also associated with another study on T cells in Graves' hyperthyroidism and ophthalmopathy.

The origin of this receptor is a woman aged 25 to 39 with Graves disease. The specimen comprised peripheral blood mononuclear cells (PBMCs), sampled at new diagnosis, from a patient treated with antithyroid drugs.

CDR3: CASSFHRAHTDTQYF. In DNA form, the CDR3 reads TGTGCCAGCAGCTTCCACCGCGCACACACAGATACGCAGTATTTT. The chain is built from TRBV7-8 and TRBJ2-3; D remains ambiguous. The CDR3 covers 15 residues. Trimming pared 3 bases from V and 2 bases from J, leaving 12 bases between. Germline V gene data show CDR1 as SGHVS and CDR2 as FQNEAQ.